This T cell receptor beta chain originates from a study of cytomegalovirus exposure and HLA in healthy donors (dated by TCRdb to 2017 to 2019). Background on the whole study: In an earlier analysis of under 750 of the donors, under 300 Gb of sequence data and 100 million or so unique TCR beta sequences from about 180 million T cells were reported. Donor age, sex, ethnicity and CMV serostatus were compiled alongside the repertoire data. To predict cytomegalovirus infection status, the study brought together high-throughput TCR immunosequencing, statistical association of individual TCRs with disease status, and machine learning. The number of donors typed differed by locus, with 629-630 for A, B, C, DRB1 and DQB1, 522 for DQA1, nearly 610 for DPA1, and about 450 for DPB1. In addition to the first cohort of hundreds of subjects, a separate validation cohort of 130 or so different subjects was used. The aim of the study was to test whether cataloging public T cell receptors could identify signatures of past pathogen exposure. About 5 DR-DQ haplotypes were handled as single units for association and clustering, since linkage in the cohort was strong. Genome-wide SNP genotypes for about 60% of the roughly 700 donors were used in a later genetic analysis, which treated that subset as a discovery cohort. A later analysis re-analyzed previously published TCR beta repertoires from 666 donors and added high-resolution HLA genotyping to study TCR occurrence patterns. The study used immunosequencing to profile the T cell repertoires of approximately 630 subjects and linked those repertoires to cytomegalovirus serostatus. An early release covering more than 500 HLA-typed donors comprised 300 to 350 gigabases of sequencing data and around 80 million unique TCR sequences. In the later analysis, no new phenotypic data were used to find candidate immune exposures; instead, reliance was placed on TCR beta sequences and their occurrence across donors. Class I and class II HLA loci were covered by the typing at four-digit resolution. In an earlier analysis of roughly 580 of the donors, high-throughput TCR beta sequencing was used to judge whether each TCR beta V gene segment behaved as functional or pseudogenic. The genetic ancestry cluster associated with self-reported Caucasian donors included over 65% of the 300 to 450 genotyped donors. On average, roughly 250,000 unique TCR beta nucleotide sequences were sequenced per donor among a few hundred genotyped donors of the cohort, with around 19% of those sequences being non-productive. All discovery cohort repertoires had been generated on a single sequencing platform.

Library preparation was by the immunoSEQ multiplex PCR assay. A mixture of 60 forward primers for TCR Vbeta segments and 13 reverse primers for TCR Jbeta segments was used in the multiplex PCR. The CDR3 region of rearranged TCR beta genes was amplified from genomic DNA by a multiplex PCR assay. Amplified TCR beta libraries were sequenced as 87-base-pair reads on the Illumina HiSeq System. The paper's data handling went like this. In a later analysis, 70 million to 95 million unique TCR beta chains were counted across the 500 to 850 repertoires, and approximately 9.9 million of these chains were shared by at least two donors. A nearest-neighbor algorithm error-corrected the raw reads and collapsed the reads into unique sequences, merging closely related sequences to remove PCR and sequencing errors. Alignment of CDR3 sequences to IMGT reference sequences was used to assign V, D and J gene segments. Each retained sequence needed at least a six-nucleotide match to both a V gene segment and a J gene segment. Rearrangements were called productive when the CDR3 lacked stop codons and stayed in frame with V and J; all others were non-productive. CDR3 was defined by IMGT convention, running from the second conserved V-encoded cysteine to the conserved J-encoded phenylalanine. Sequences without an unambiguous match to a single V gene segment were excluded from the earlier analysis of 450 to 750 of the donors. An earlier analysis of just under 600 of the donors called V segments functional above 56.7% productive rearrangements and segregating when the between-donor standard deviation exceeded 5%. To diagnose cytomegalovirus status from the catalog of TCR beta chain sequences, a statistical classification framework was built. V and J gene assignment, in a later analysis, came from comparing TCR nucleotide sequences with IMGT/GENE-DB human TR gene sequences. Using the TCRdist pipeline, a later analysis assigned CDR3 sequences along with most-parsimonious VDJ recombination scenarios. In a later analysis, every TCR beta chain was defined by the combination of its CDR3 amino acid sequence and its V-gene family, and reads without a unique V-gene family were dropped. As a way to deal with suspected cross-contamination and a sequencing artifact, a later analysis dropped nearly 600 nucleotide sequences that were highly shared and had low generation probability. A later analysis calculated a clonal expansion index for each public chain from normalized within-repertoire ranks of inferred template counts. Generation probabilities in a later analysis came from a VDJ recombination model fitted to out-of-frame rearrangements, and those results were checked against IGoR. A later analysis scored TCR-TCR, TCR-HLA and TCR-CMV co-occurrence with hypergeometric tests, applying a repertoire-size bias correction to TCR pairs. To estimate false discovery rates, a later analysis permuted the HLA or CMV assignments 20 times. A later analysis grouped co-occurring TCRs with DBSCAN, adding TCRdist sequence similarity when clustering within HLA-allele-positive subsets. Repertoires with fewer than 30,000 or more than 120,000 public chains were left out of co-occurrence clustering, as were several repertoires with anomalous nucleotide sharing. TCRdb's version of the immuneACCESS table is confined to in-frame rearrangements and falls short of the full clone set. An unresolved V gene accounts for under half of the shortfall where checked; the remainder is of unknown origin. V, J and clone size were drawn from that table, and D and trimming were deduced from the DNA. The sample includes some 100,000 clones, with around 80% observed a single time. The ten largest clones take up 4% of the sample.

Reading from cysteine to phenylalanine, the CDR3 counts 17 amino acids. The DNA shown is the 51-base CDR3, in frame from base 1. Trimming removed 5 bases from V and 5 bases from J, leaving 21 bases between the germline ends. Reading the germline V gene (reference sequence) gives CDR1 SEHNR and CDR2 FQNEAQ. The cohort comprised hundreds of healthy bone marrow donors. At the time of sampling, every cohort member was nominally healthy, though immune exposures that went unrecorded were likely present. The donor tested CMV seropositive and was one of the 289 seropositive cohort members. A peripheral blood sample was provided by each donor, and peripheral blood mononuclear cells were used for TCR beta sequencing. Genomic DNA extraction from the blood cell samples was performed with the Qiagen DNeasy Blood Extraction Kit. In regard to this clone: The antigen this receptor binds is unknown. There are no base qualities to consult, and no much larger clone falls within one base.

Results the study describes overall, beyond this receptor: A later analysis associated 15,000 to 20,000 TCR beta sequences with specific HLA alleles at a false discovery rate of 0.05. In vitro tests confirmed that a few of the cytomegalovirus-associated TCR beta chains recognize cytomegalovirus antigens. An earlier analysis of around 500 of the donors showed that most TCR beta V segments appeared in productive rearrangements either about 90% or about 30% of the time, which broadly matched IMGT annotations. For the cohort, immune exposure information was limited to CMV serostatus. Because counts were too low, seventeen rarely observed V segments, including chromosome 9 orphons, were excluded from the earlier analysis of fewer than 650 of the donors. Because some donors lacked HLA typing at each locus, the association tests relied only on the typed subset. A later analysis reported that several top co-occurrence clusters appeared linked to parvovirus B19, influenza, CMV and Epstein-Barr virus. Strong co-occurrence of HLA alleles, especially DR and DQ, made assigning TCR associations to individual alleles difficult. The classifier was reported to diagnose cytomegalovirus status with high specificity and sensitivity in both the original cohort and the validation cohort. While some public TCRs were present in many individuals, most TCR sequences turned up only very rarely across donors. The study listed around 160 TCR beta chains as associated with cytomegalovirus. V-gene and J-gene trimming of TCR beta chains was associated with a missense DCLRE1C variant in a later genetic analysis, and the association was replicated in an independent cohort. A further reported finding was that TCR beta sequences accurately predicted the HLA-A and HLA-B alleles for most subjects in the first cohort. Linkage disequilibrium might explain the correlated functional status among segregating V segments, but an unknown experimental factor could not be excluded. Because the 87-base-pair reads could not distinguish some IMGT-functional V segments, including TRBV6-2 and TRBV6-3, those segments were excluded. Only TCR beta chains were sequenced in this cohort, and the absence of alpha or paired-chain data limited detectable features. Sequencing depth was assumed to be roughly uniform across donors in the presence/absence analyses, though that assumption may not hold. According to a later analysis, most CMV-associated TCR beta chains appeared to be HLA-restricted, and the HLA associations seemed to be driven largely by CMV exposure. According to the authors, the approach could potentially be generalized to other disease states and immunological phenotypes. In a later genetic analysis, fewer N-insertions in productive TCRs were reported among donors in an Asian-associated ancestry cluster than the roughly 670-donor mean. In a later analysis, the rate of TCR association differed among HLA loci, with DRB1 alleles having the most associated TCRs and HLA-C alleles having the fewest. The sequencing pipeline was judged likely to have produced a cluster of highly shared sequence variants as a technical artifact. In a later analysis, HLA-associated TCR beta chains showed more clonal expansion and lower generation probabilities than non-associated chains that were equally common.

The V and J segments used are TRBV7-9 and TRBJ1-4; a weak D assignment points to TRBD1 (5 bases agree). The specimen was PBMCs. The clonotype originates from a woman aged 45 to 65 in good health and CMV-seropositive. CDR3 reads: CASSTTLDRSFNEKLFF. In nucleotides, the sequence is TGTGCCAGCAGCACAACCCTCGACAGAAGTTTCAATGAAAAACTGTTTTTT.